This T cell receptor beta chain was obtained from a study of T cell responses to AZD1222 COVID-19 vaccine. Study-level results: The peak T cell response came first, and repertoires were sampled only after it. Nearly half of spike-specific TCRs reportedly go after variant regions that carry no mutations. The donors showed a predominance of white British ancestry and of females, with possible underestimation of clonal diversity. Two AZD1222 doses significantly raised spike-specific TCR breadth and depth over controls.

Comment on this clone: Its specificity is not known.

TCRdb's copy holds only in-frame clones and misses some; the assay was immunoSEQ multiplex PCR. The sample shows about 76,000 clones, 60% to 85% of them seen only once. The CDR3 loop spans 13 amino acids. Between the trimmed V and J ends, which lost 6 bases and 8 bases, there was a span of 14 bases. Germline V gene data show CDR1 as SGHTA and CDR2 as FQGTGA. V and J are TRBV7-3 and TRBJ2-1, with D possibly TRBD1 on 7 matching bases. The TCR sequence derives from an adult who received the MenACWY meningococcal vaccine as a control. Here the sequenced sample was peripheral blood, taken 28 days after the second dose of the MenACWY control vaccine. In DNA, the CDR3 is TGTGCCAGCAGTCCTACCAGGGGGGATGAGCAGTTCTTC. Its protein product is CASSPTRGDEQFF.